A selection of T cell receptor beta chains follows, all from one sample in a study of T cells in Graves' hyperthyroidism and ophthalmopathy. TCRdb reprocessed the multiplex PCR reads with MiXCR, giving one entry per CDR3 protein. This sample has around 620,000 distinct CDR3 sequences, with approximately 15% found just once. Specimen: blood. These receptors were taken from a woman in her late teens or twenties with Graves' ophthalmopathy. The CDR3 runs from the conserved cysteine through the conserved F or W. D genes are given only for firm matches. Clone size is given for some rows only: seen once, a few or many times, or a class if the clone is expanded.

length: 15; D: TRBD2; size: few; V: TRBV6-4; J: TRBJ2-5; DNA: TGTGCCAGCAGTCGAACTAGCGGGATCCAAGAGACCCAGTACTTC; CDR3: CASSRTSGIQETQYF
length: 17; D: NA; size: many; V: TRBV7-9; J: TRBJ2-5; DNA: TGTGCCAGCAGCGATAGTCTGTCGCGGACAGCTCAAGAGACCCAGTACTTC; CDR3: CASSDSLSRTAQETQYF
length: 21; D: TRBD1; size: NA; V: TRBV28; J: TRBJ1-2; DNA: TGTGCCAGCAGTCTACTCGCGTTGACATCCGGGACAGGGGTAGTTCGCGATGGCTACACCTTC; CDR3: CASSLLALTSGTGVVRDGYTF
length: 15; D: NA; size: NA; V: TRBV5-1; J: TRBJ2-7; DNA: TGCGCCAGCAGCCAAACCGGGACCCCCTCCTACGAGCAGTACTTC; CDR3: CASSQTGTPSYEQYF
length: 14; D: NA; size: many; V: TRBV6-1; J: TRBJ2-7; DNA: TGTGCCAGCAGCAAGGGGGGGGCGACCTACGAGCAGTACTTC; CDR3: CASSKGGATYEQYF
length: 15; D: NA; size: NA; V: TRBV14; J: TRBJ1-1; DNA: TGTGCCAGCAGCCAAGAGACCAGGGTTTCAGCTGAAGCTTTCTTT; CDR3: CASSQETRVSAEAFF
length: 13; D: TRBD1; size: many; V: TRBV12-3/TRBV12-4; J: TRBJ2-7; DNA: TGTGCCAGCAGACGGACAGGGAACTACGAGCAGTACTTC; CDR3: CASRRTGNYEQYF
length: 15; D: NA; size: NA; V: TRBV12-3/TRBV12-4; J: TRBJ2-1; DNA: TGTGCCAGCAGTCTGGGGGGCCCGTCCTACAATGAGCAGTTCTTC; CDR3: CASSLGGPSYNEQFF
length: 13; D: NA; size: many; V: TRBV7-6; J: TRBJ2-1; DNA: TGTGCCAGCAGCTTGACTAGATACGATGAGCAGTTCTTC; CDR3: CASSLTRYDEQFF
length: 14; D: NA; size: many; V: TRBV28; J: TRBJ2-7; DNA: TGTGCCAGCAGTTTCCCGGGACAAACCTACGAGCAGTACTTC; CDR3: CASSFPGQTYEQYF
length: 16; D: NA; size: many; V: TRBV7-3; J: TRBJ2-7; DNA: TGTGCCAGCAGCTTAGGTCCGGCAGGGAAGGACTACGAGCAGTACTTC; CDR3: CASSLGPAGKDYEQYF
length: 16; D: TRBD2; size: NA; V: TRBV27; J: TRBJ2-3; DNA: TGTGCCAGCCGCATACCGGGAGGGCGGAGGGCAGATACGCAGTATTTT; CDR3: CASRIPGGRRADTQYF
length: 12; D: NA; size: many; V: TRBV20-1; J: TRBJ2-7; DNA: TGCAGTGCTAGAGGCGATTATCACGAGCAGTACTTC; CDR3: CSARGDYHEQYF
length: 13; D: NA; size: many; V: TRBV2; J: TRBJ2-1; DNA: TGTGCCAGCAGTGTGGGACTCTACAATGAGCAGTTCTTC; CDR3: CASSVGLYNEQFF
length: 13; D: NA; size: many; V: TRBV29-1; J: TRBJ2-7; DNA: TGCAGCGTTGAACCCAGGGCGGGATACGAGCAGTACTTC; CDR3: CSVEPRAGYEQYF
length: 15; D: NA; size: NA; V: TRBV4-1; J: TRBJ1-1; DNA: TGCGCCAGCAGCCCGAACGTAGGTAGGGAGACTGAAGCTTTCTTT; CDR3: CASSPNVGRETEAFF